The clone carrying this TCR beta chain was observed at least ten times. Its antigen is undetermined. The sample is drawn from a study of beta chain features in type 1 diabetes. Study results and caveats: Still unanswered here is whether HLA type influences TCRB rearrangement.

V lost 2 bases, J lost 3 bases, and 13 bases lay in between. Germline V gene lookup returns CDR1 SGHDN and CDR2 FVKESK. This CDR3 has 15 residues. TCRB transcripts that were expressed got sequenced, as all of the isolated RNA had been reverse transcribed. Sequencing used immunoSEQ multiplex PCR; TCRdb keeps in-frame clones, though not all of them. The sample consists of 970,000 or so clones, 17% of them appearing once. The chain has TRBV14 and TRBJ1-2; no clear D gene. The TCR was taken from a woman aged 18-35 years in good health. The sequenced material came from naive CD4+ T cells from blood. This CDR3 is CASSQRWGPHYGYTF. CDR3 DNA: TGTGCCAGCAGCCAACGGTGGGGTCCGCACTATGGCTACACCTTC.